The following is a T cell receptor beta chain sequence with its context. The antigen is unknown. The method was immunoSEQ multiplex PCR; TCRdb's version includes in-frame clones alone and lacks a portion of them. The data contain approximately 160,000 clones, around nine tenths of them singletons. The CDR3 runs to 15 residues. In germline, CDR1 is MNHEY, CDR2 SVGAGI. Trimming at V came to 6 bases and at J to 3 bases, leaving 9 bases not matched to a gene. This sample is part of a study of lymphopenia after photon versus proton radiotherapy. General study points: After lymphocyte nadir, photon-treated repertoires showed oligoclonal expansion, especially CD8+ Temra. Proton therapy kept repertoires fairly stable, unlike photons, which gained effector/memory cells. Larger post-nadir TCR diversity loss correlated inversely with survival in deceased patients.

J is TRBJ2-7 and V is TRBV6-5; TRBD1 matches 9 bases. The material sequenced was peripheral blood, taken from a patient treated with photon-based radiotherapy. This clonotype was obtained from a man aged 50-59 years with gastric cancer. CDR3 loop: CASSGGQGFYYEQYF. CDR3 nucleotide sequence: TGTGCCAGCAGCGGGGGACAGGGCTTTTACTACGAGCAGTACTTC.